One and the same sample provided the 30 T cell receptor beta chains below, sequenced in a study of cytomegalovirus exposure and HLA in healthy donors. A multiplex PCR was run with 60 Vbeta primers and 13 Jbeta primers. The data were produced by immunoSEQ multiplex PCR, yet TCRdb's version contains in-frame clones alone and is incomplete. The sample includes about 230,000 clones, 80% to 90% of them seen just once. Sequenced sample: PBMCs. The receptors were sampled from a woman aged 18-29 years in good health and CMV-seronegative.

The rearrangement joins TRBV4-3 to TRBJ2-5; D uncertain. Germline-derived CDR1 and CDR2 are LGHNA and YSLEER. CDR3 length: 17 residues. Trimming shortened V by 0 bases and J by 5 bases, and 19 bases separated the two germline ends. CDR3 residues: CASSQESTVPGGETQYF. The CDR3 DNA follows: TGCGCCAGCAGCCAAGAGAGTACAGTGCCCGGTGGGGAGACCCAGTACTTC.

The rearrangement uses TRBV5-1 and TRBJ2-5, with 8 bases fitting TRBD2. The V gene's germline CDR1 is SGHRS and CDR2 YFSETQ. The CDR3 sequence is 15 residues long. With 0 bases clipped from V and 1 base from J, the junction kept 2 bases outside the gene matches. The CDR3 coding sequence is TGCGCCAGCAGCTTGGGACTAGCGACCCAAGAGACCCAGTACTTC. Translation gives CASSLGLATQETQYF.

The chain links TRBV4-2 to TRBJ2-1, with 7 bases identical to TRBD1. The CDR3 runs to 15 residues. V lost 5 bases to trimming and J lost 1 base; unmatched junction nucleotides: 5. Germline assignment: CDR1 LGHNA and CDR2 YNFKEQ. The CDR3 sequence is CASSTSGGSYNEQFF. CDR3 bases: TGTGCCAGCAGCACATCAGGGGGTTCCTACAATGAGCAGTTCTTC.

This chain links TRBV4-2 with TRBJ2-7; 8 positions match TRBD2. The CDR3 covers 21 residues. Germline trimming cut 4 bases from V and 1 base from J; bases unmatched to any gene: 24. Germline loops: CDR1 LGHNA, CDR2 YNFKEQ. Here the CDR3 reads CASSPPGAGATNTPLSYEQYF. As DNA, the CDR3 is TGTGCCAGCAGCCCACCAGGAGCGGGAGCAACTAATACCCCTCTATCCTACGAGCAGTACTTC.

The gene calls are TRBV7-7 and TRBJ2-2, with TRBD2 as a possible D gene (7 bases). Trimming took 5 bases from V and 6 from J, leaving 16 bases between them. The CDR3 covers 15 residues. CDR1 is SSHAT and CDR2 is FNYEAQ in the germline V gene (reference sequence). CDR3 DNA: TGTGCCAGCAGCCTGTTACAGGGAGGGCCCGGGGAGCTGTTTTTT. Residues: CASSLLQGGPGELFF.

The V gene is TRBV19, the J gene TRBJ1-3, with D tentatively TRBD1 (6 bases). V lost 5 bases, J lost 5 bases, and 10 bases lay in between. The CDR3 sequence is 13 residues long. Germline assignment: CDR1 LNHDA and CDR2 SQIVND (reference sequence). For the CDR3, the DNA is TGTGCCAGTAGTCCCGGGACAAGAAACACCATATATTTT. Protein product: CASSPGTRNTIYF.

CDR3 in DNA: TGTGCCAGTAGTTATGAGGCCCACATGAGGGAGACCCAGTACTTC. It yields the protein CASSYEAHMRETQYF. J is TRBJ2-5 and V is TRBV19, with no clear D. CDR3 length: 15 amino acids. CDR1 and CDR2 from the germline V gene are LNHDA and SQIVND (reference sequence). V gave up 5 bases and J gave up 5 bases, with 18 bases separating them.

The chain joins TRBV4-3 to TRBJ2-7, with 7 bases identical to TRBD1. Trimming cost V 3 bases and J 3 bases; bases outside gene matches: 17. CDR1 LGHNA and CDR2 YSLEER come from the germline V gene. There are 18 residues in the CDR3. This CDR3 reads CASSQPPPLRGPNYEQYF. CDR3 in DNA: TGCGCCAGCAGCCAGCCTCCACCGTTGAGGGGGCCGAACTACGAGCAGTACTTC.

The chain uses TRBV7-3 and TRBJ1-5; D is undetermined. The CDR3 spans 13 residues. Trimming shortened V by 5 bases and J by 5 bases, and 10 bases separated the two germline ends. Germline lookup yields CDR1 SGHTA and CDR2 FQGTGA. CDR3 region: CASSLGQDQPQHF. The CDR3, as DNA: TGTGCCAGCAGCCTAGGTCAAGATCAGCCCCAGCATTTT.

This clone was recorded a few times. The chain is built from TRBV4-2 and TRBJ1-4; D call uncertain. This CDR3 is 14 amino acids long. Germline loops: CDR1 LGHNA, CDR2 YNFKEQ. Trimming removed 0 bases from V and 6 bases from J, with 8 bases in between. The chain's CDR3 is CASSQETRDEKLFF. CDR3 nucleotide sequence: TGTGCCAGCAGCCAAGAAACGAGGGATGAAAAACTGTTTTTT.

This chain connects TRBV4-2 to TRBJ1-1; D is undetermined. The CDR3 length is 15 residues. Trimming left V 5 bases short and J 0 bases short, with 13 bases between. Germline V gives CDR1 LGHNA, CDR2 YNFKEQ. Here the CDR3 DNA reads TGTGCCAGCAGCTCAACGCTAGGTCTGAACACTGAAGCTTTCTTT. This translates into CASSSTLGLNTEAFF.

The V gene is TRBV4-3, the J gene TRBJ1-5; D not certain. This CDR3 has 15 residues. Trimming took off 3 bases at V and 0 bases at J, with 9 bases between the two ends. The germline gives CDR1 LGHNA, CDR2 YSLEER. Written as DNA, the CDR3 is TGCGCCAGCAGCCAGTCCGCTAATAGCAATCAGCCCCAGCATTTT. Protein product: CASSQSANSNQPQHF.

The J gene is TRBJ2-5, the V gene TRBV5-4; 7 positions agree with TRBD1. Germline V lookup: CDR1 SGHNT, CDR2 YYREEE (reference sequence). The CDR3 is 15 residues long. The J segment lost 4 bases and the V segment lost 3 bases, leaving 9 bases of the junction unmatched. The CDR3 here is CASSSAEQGRETQYF. DNA of the CDR3: TGTGCCAGCAGCTCCGCTGAACAGGGGAGAGAGACCCAGTACTTC.

The genes are TRBV27 and TRBJ2-1; 12 positions match TRBD2. The CDR3 is 17 amino acids. Germline V gives CDR1 MNHEY, CDR2 SMNVEV (reference sequence). The V segment lost 2 bases and the J segment 7 bases; nucleotides outside the gene matches: 9. CDR3 region: CASSLELAGGLYNEQFF. The CDR3 DNA is TGTGCCAGCAGTTTAGAGCTAGCGGGGGGGCTTTATAATGAGCAGTTCTTC.

V gene TRBV11-2 combines with J gene TRBJ2-5, with D hard to call. CDR1 and CDR2 (germline): SGHAT, FQNNGV. The V and J ends lost 10 bases and 5 bases respectively, with 23 bases between them. This CDR3 has 15 amino acids. CDR3 nucleotide sequence: TGTGCCACCCGCCTTAGGATTGGGCCCTGGGAGACCCAGTACTTC. Protein: CATRLRIGPWETQYF. Looking up the rest from reference TRBV11-2 and TRBJ2-5 gives the full variable domain: EAGVAQSPRYKIIEKRQSVAFWCNPISGHATLYWYQQILGQGPKLLIQFQNNGVVDDSQLPKDRFSAERLKGVDSTLKIQPAKLEDSAVYLCATRLRIGPWETQYFGPGTRLLVL.

The chain joins TRBV7-7 to TRBJ2-5; 11 bases line up with TRBD1. The CDR3 runs 15 residues. The germline V gene has CDR1 SSHAT and CDR2 FNYEAQ (reference sequence). V was clipped by 4 bases and J by 5 bases; unmatched bases: 6. CDR3 coding DNA: TGTGCCAGCAGCTACGGACAGGGGGCGATGGAGACCCAGTACTTC. Protein: CASSYGQGAMETQYF.

This clone was seen more than once but under ten times. The CDR3 here is CSAGEGTQPQHF. Written as DNA, the CDR3 is TGCAGCGCCGGGGAGGGCACGCAGCCCCAGCATTTT. The V and J genes are TRBV29-1 and TRBJ1-5, with no clear D. The germline gives CDR1 SQVTM, CDR2 ANQGSEA. The CDR3 extends over 12 amino acids. The V end lost 7 bases, the J end lost 7 bases, and 14 bases lay between the germline ends. Based on the CDR3 plus reference TRBV29-1 and TRBJ1-5, the full variable domain is SAVISQKPSRDICQRGTSLTIQCQVDSQVTMMFWYRQQPGQSLTLIATANQGSEATYESGFVIDKFPISRPNLTFSTLTVSNMSPEDSSIYLCSAGEGTQPQHFGDGTRLSIL.

The chain is built from TRBV19 and TRBJ2-5; 12 nucleotides line up with TRBD2. This CDR3 contains 15 residues. The germline gives CDR1 LNHDA, CDR2 SQIVND (reference sequence). V trimming: 5 bases; J trimming: 5 bases; junction bases outside the gene matches: 6. The CDR3 reads CASSLWTSGDETQYF. The CDR3, as DNA: TGTGCCAGTAGTCTGTGGACTAGCGGGGATGAGACCCAGTACTTC.

The V gene is TRBV5-8, the J gene TRBJ2-1, with D perhaps matching TRBD2 (5 bases). The germline gives CDR1 SGHTS, CDR2 YDEGEE. The CDR3 sequence is 15 residues long. Trimming took 5 bases from V and 0 from J, leaving 12 bases between them. Written as DNA, the CDR3 is TGTGCCAGCAGTTCAGGAGGTCGCTCCTACAATGAGCAGTTCTTC. Protein: CASSSGGRSYNEQFF.

The chain combines TRBV25-1 with TRBJ1-1, with TRBD1 as a possible D gene (6 bases). The CDR3 length is 14 residues. Germline-derived CDR1 and CDR2 are MGHDK and SYGVNS. Trimming pared 7 bases from V and 4 bases from J, leaving 16 bases between. CDR3 in amino acids: CASTGTQRGTEAFF. CDR3 nucleotide sequence: TGTGCCAGCACCGGGACACAGAGGGGCACTGAAGCTTTCTTT.

This clone was observed once. V is TRBV5-1 and J is TRBJ1-1; 11 bases map to TRBD1. The germline V gene encodes CDR1 SGHRS and CDR2 YFSETQ. The CDR3 extends over 16 amino acids. Trimming at V came to 4 bases and at J to 6 bases, leaving 11 bases not matched to a gene. The CDR3 nucleotides are TGCGCCAGCAGCACTTCGTCCGGGACAGGGGGACCTGAAGCTTTCTTT. It translates to CASSTSSGTGGPEAFF.

The genes are TRBV7-3 and TRBJ2-1; D uncertain. Germline values: CDR1 SGHTA, CDR2 FQGTGA. This CDR3 contains 15 residues. The ends were cut back, 2 bases at V and 0 bases at J, with 8 bases in the middle. CDR3 sequence reads: CASSLLGHSYNEQFF. DNA for the CDR3: TGTGCCAGCAGCTTATTGGGCCACTCCTACAATGAGCAGTTCTTC.

The gene calls are TRBV9 and TRBJ2-1; D might be TRBD2 (6 bases). The CDR3 extends over 17 amino acids. V lost 4 bases, J lost 8 bases, and 25 bases lay in between. Germline lookup yields CDR1 SGDLS and CDR2 YYNGEE. DNA for the CDR3: TGTGCCAGCAGCCTAACACTAGCTCAATCCCCTACAGATGAGCAGTTCTTC. Amino acid sequence: CASSLTLAQSPTDEQFF.

The chain combines TRBV27 with TRBJ2-1, with TRBD2 identical over 8 bases. Germline lookup yields CDR1 MNHEY and CDR2 SMNVEV (reference sequence). CDR3 length: 18 amino acids. Trimming removed 4 bases from V and 2 bases from J; junction bases left unmatched: 13. The CDR3 loop is CASSSIPVGAGAYNEQFF. CDR3 nucleotides: TGTGCCAGCAGTTCTATACCCGTAGGAGCGGGAGCCTACAATGAGCAGTTCTTC.

The chain uses TRBV29-1 and TRBJ1-1; D not resolved. Trimming pared 3 bases from V and 1 base from J, leaving 12 bases between. CDR3 length equals 14 residues. Germline V gene sequence: CDR1 SQVTM, CDR2 ANQGSEA. Here the CDR3 reads CSVDSRLQNTEAFF. Written as DNA, the CDR3 is TGCAGCGTTGATAGCCGGCTTCAGAACACTGAAGCTTTCTTT.

The chain has TRBV4-3 and TRBJ2-7; D tentatively fits TRBD1 or TRBD2 (7 bases each). The CDR3 has 15 residues. The germline V and J ends were trimmed by 5 bases and 2 bases, with 16 bases remaining between them. Germline assignment: CDR1 LGHNA and CDR2 YSLEER. The DNA of the CDR3 is TGCGCCAGCAGCAAAGCGGGACAGACAACCTACGAGCAGTACTTC. Translation: CASSKAGQTTYEQYF.

The chain combines TRBV18 with TRBJ1-1; 8 bases fit TRBD1. This CDR3 spans 15 amino acids. CDR1 and CDR2 (germline): KGHSH, LQKENI. Trimming took 4 bases from V and 5 from J; bases not matched to a gene: 9. The CDR3 protein is CASSLSGGAGTEAFF. The CDR3 bases are TGTGCCAGCTCACTCTCAGGGGGCGCGGGGACTGAAGCTTTCTTT. Filled out from reference TRBV18 and TRBJ1-1, the complete variable domain reads NAGVMQNPRHLVRRRGQEARLRCSPMKGHSHVYWYRQLPEEGLKFMVYLQKENIIDESGMPKERFSAEFPKEGPSILRIQQVVRGDSAAYFCASSLSGGAGTEAFFGQGTRLTVV.

This chain links TRBV7-9 with TRBJ2-5; 8 bases align to TRBD2. CDR3 size: 13 residues. Trimming took 3 bases from V and 4 from J; bases not matched to a gene: 1. In germline, CDR1 is SEHNR, CDR2 FQNEAQ (reference sequence). CDR3 bases: TGTGCCAGCAGCTTCGGGGGGGCAGAGACCCAGTACTTC. Translation gives CASSFGGAETQYF. Filled out from reference TRBV7-9 and TRBJ2-5, the complete variable domain reads DTGVSQNPRHKITKRGQNVTFRCDPISEHNRLYWYRQTLGQGPEFLTYFQNEAQLEKSRLLSDRFSAERPKGSFSTLEIQRTEQGDSAMYLCASSFGGAETQYFGPGTRLLVL.

The chain is built from TRBV2 and TRBJ2-7, with D unclear. The V gene's germline CDR1 is SNHLY and CDR2 FYNNEI. The CDR3 loop spans 16 amino acids. V was trimmed by 3 bases and J by 3 bases, leaving 18 bases between them. The CDR3 loop is CASSEYLAQLRYEQYF. CDR3 DNA sequence: TGTGCCAGCAGTGAGTATTTAGCACAACTTCGCTACGAGCAGTACTTC.

The chain combines TRBV4-1 with TRBJ2-7; the match to TRBD2 covers 9 bases. V was pared by 4 bases and J by 3 bases, with 7 bases of the junction left unmatched. Germline lookup yields CDR1 MGHRA and CDR2 YSYEKL. This CDR3 contains 15 residues. The DNA of the CDR3 is TGCGCCAGCAGCCTCAAGACTAGCGGCGTCTACGAGCAGTACTTC. It translates to CASSLKTSGVYEQYF.